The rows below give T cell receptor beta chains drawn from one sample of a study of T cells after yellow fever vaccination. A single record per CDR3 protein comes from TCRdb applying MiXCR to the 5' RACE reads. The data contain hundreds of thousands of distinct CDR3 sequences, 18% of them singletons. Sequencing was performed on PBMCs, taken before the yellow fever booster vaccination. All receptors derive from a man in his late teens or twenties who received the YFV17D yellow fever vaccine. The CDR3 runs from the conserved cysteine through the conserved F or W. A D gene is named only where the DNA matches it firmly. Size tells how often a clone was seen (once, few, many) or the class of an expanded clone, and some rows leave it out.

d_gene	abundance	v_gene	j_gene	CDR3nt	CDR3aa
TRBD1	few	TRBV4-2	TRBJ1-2	TGTGCCAGCAGCCAAGATTTAAACAGGGGCGCGTACTATGGCTACACCTTC	CASSQDLNRGAYYGYTF
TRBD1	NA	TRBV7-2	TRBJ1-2	TGTGCCAGCAGCTCCCAGCCGGGACAGGGAAATGGCTACACCTTC	CASSSQPGQGNGYTF
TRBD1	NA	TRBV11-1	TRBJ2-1	TGTGCCAGCAGCTTATCGGGACAGGGGTTGGATGAGCAGTTCTTC	CASSLSGQGLDEQFF
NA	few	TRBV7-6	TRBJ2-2	TGTGCCAGCAGCCGTAGAAACGCGAACACCGGGGAGCTGTTTTTT	CASSRRNANTGELFF
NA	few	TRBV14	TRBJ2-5	TGTGCCAGCAGCCAAGATCTTCGGGGGTCCGGAGAGACCCAGTACTTC	CASSQDLRGSGETQYF
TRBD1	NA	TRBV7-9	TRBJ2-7	TGTGCCAGCAGCTTACCAGGGGGCGACGAGCAGTACTTC	CASSLPGGDEQYF
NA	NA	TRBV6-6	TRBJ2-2	TGTGCCAGCAGTTACTCTATGGGGGAGCTGTTTTTT	CASSYSMGELFF
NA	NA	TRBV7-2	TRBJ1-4	TGTGCCAGCAGCTTGGGGACGGCTAATGAAAAACTGTTTTTT	CASSLGTANEKLFF
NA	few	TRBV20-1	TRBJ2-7	TGCAGTGCTAGTCGGGGGGCCCCCTACGAGCAGTACTTC	CSASRGAPYEQYF
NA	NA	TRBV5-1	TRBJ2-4	TGCGCCAGCAGCTTGGACGGGGGATTAAACATTCAGTACTTC	CASSLDGGLNIQYF